The 7 T cell receptor beta chains presented below share a single source sample, sequenced in a study of control samples from healthy donors and cancer patients. Produced via immunoSEQ multiplex PCR; TCRdb's table is partial and in-frame only. Of approximately 120,000 clones listed, 85% to 90% are singletons. Sequencing input: blood. These receptor sequences come from a woman in her 50s in good health.

This sequence joins TRBV12-3 or TRBV12-4 and TRBJ2-7, with a tentative D call TRBD1 (5 bases). V was trimmed by 3 bases and J by 3 bases, leaving 9 bases between them. This CDR3 region has 13 residues. CDR3 residues: CASSFPGLYEQYF. The CDR3 region has the DNA TGTGCCAGCAGTTTTCCAGGGCTCTACGAGCAGTACTTC.

V usage is TRBV7-2 and J usage is TRBJ1-1; TRBD1 matches at 8 bases. This CDR3 region has 16 residues. Germline V gene sequence: CDR1 SGHTA, CDR2 FQGNSA. V lost 4 bases to trimming and J lost 1 base; unmatched junction nucleotides: 8. This chain's CDR3 is CASSSRLGQGNTEAFF. The CDR3 DNA reads as TGTGCCAGCAGCTCGAGACTTGGACAGGGGAACACTGAAGCTTTCTTT.

As to this clone: Different DNA sequences within this sample yield the same CDR3. This CDR3 reads CASSIRGVNQPQHF. The DNA of the CDR3 is TGTGCCAGTAGTATCAGGGGCGTAAATCAGCCCCAGCATTTT. This chain links TRBV19 with TRBJ1-5; D might be TRBD1 (6 bases). CDR3 size: 14 residues. Per the germline V gene, CDR1 is LNHDA and CDR2 is SQIVND (reference sequence). Trimming stripped 3 bases from V and 4 bases from J, with 10 bases between.

This clone was detected once. The chain couples TRBV5-1 to TRBJ2-1, with D perhaps TRBD2 (6 bases). The CDR3 length is 12 residues. Germline V CDR1 and CDR2: SGHRS, YFSETQ. The V gene lost 5 bases and the J gene lost 8 bases, with 11 bases spanning the gap. CDR3 sequence reads: CASRPSVDEQFF. The CDR3 bases are TGCGCCAGCAGGCCTAGCGTCGATGAGCAGTTCTTC.

The chain recombines TRBV19 with TRBJ2-3; D is unclear. There are 14 residues in the CDR3. Trimming cost V 0 bases and J 4 bases, with 8 bases left between them. Germline V lookup: CDR1 LNHDA, CDR2 SQIVND (reference sequence). CDR3 nucleotide sequence: TGTGCCAGTAGTATAGAAGGGTACGCAGATACGCAGTATTTT. This gives the protein CASSIEGYADTQYF.

This chain connects TRBV6-5 to TRBJ2-1; 12 bases agree with TRBD1. CDR1 MNHEY and CDR2 SVGAGI come from the germline V gene. Losses at the gene ends were 7 bases for V and 8 bases for J; bases not matched to a gene: 6. There are 14 residues in the CDR3. CDR3 nucleotide sequence: TGTGCCAGCACCCCCGGGACAGGGGGCCATGAGCAGTTCTTC. Its translation is CASTPGTGGHEQFF.

This chain uses TRBV6-5 with TRBJ1-5; the D gene is possibly TRBD1 (5 bases). The germline gives CDR1 MNHEY, CDR2 SVGAGI. V was pared by 5 bases and J by 5 bases, with 16 bases between. The CDR3 covers 15 residues. The CDR3 loop is CASSRTPQGYQPQHF. The CDR3 DNA sequence: TGTGCCAGCAGTCGCACTCCTCAGGGCTATCAGCCCCAGCATTTT.